The 30 T cell receptor beta chains given below trace back to one sample, sequenced in a study of CXCR3-negative and CXCR3-positive naive CD8 T cells. Antigen specificity for these receptors is unknown. Preparation of TRB cDNA libraries relied on 5' RACE carrying UMI labels. One entry per CDR3 protein, without DNA, is what TCRdb gives after re-calling the 5' RACE reads. The table lists some 50,000 distinct CDR3 sequences, with around 0.58% in the top ten. Study-wide findings and caveats: The TRB CDR3s that CXCR3-positive naive cells carried were more hydrophobic than those of CXCR3-negative naive cells.

Sequencing was performed on naive CXCR3+ CD8+ T cells from blood. Indicated subset: CD45RO-CCR7+CD27+CD95- naive CD8+ T cells expressing CXCR3 (TNR3+). Receptor source: a human donor in good health. Some clones in this sample may be carry-over from other donors' samples.

The chain joins TRBV11-2 to TRBJ2-7; TCRdb reports TRBD1, a call that lacks DNA to check it against. Germline-derived CDR1 and CDR2 are SGHAT and FQNNGV. The CDR3 is 14 amino acids. CDR3 region: CASSLPGLLYEQYF.

The rearrangement links TRBV4-2 to TRBJ2-5; the TCRdb call, TRBD1, lacks DNA for checking. The CDR3 covers 14 residues. Germline CDR1 and CDR2: LGHNA and YNFKEQ. The CDR3 sequence is CASSQPGQRETQYF.

CDR3 protein: CASTPTTEETQYF. The chain couples TRBV12-3 or TRBV12-4 to TRBJ2-5. This CDR3 is built from 13 residues.

V usage is TRBV7-6 and J usage is TRBJ2-3; checking the TCRdb D call of TRBD1 is not possible without DNA. This CDR3 is 16 amino acids long. CDR1 is SGHVS and CDR2 is FNYEAQ in the germline V gene. CDR3 amino acids: CASSRGDNPITDTQYF.

J is TRBJ2-1 and V is TRBV7-3. The germline V gene encodes CDR1 SGHTA and CDR2 FQGTGA. This CDR3 contains 15 residues. The CDR3 protein is CASSLHPSSYNEQFF.

The chain has TRBV7-3 and TRBJ2-3. The CDR3 length is 13 residues. The germline V gene encodes CDR1 SGHTA and CDR2 FQGTGA. The CDR3: CASSPRNTDTQYF.

This chain connects TRBV6-2 or TRBV6-3 to TRBJ2-7; TCRdb picks TRBD2, but there is no DNA to check that call. Germline V gene data show CDR1 as MNHEY and CDR2 as SVGEGT. The CDR3 has 12 amino acids. This chain's CDR3 is CASSWTSTEQYF.

This chain uses TRBV29-1 with TRBJ2-3; TCRdb proposes TRBD2, but this gene call is untestable without DNA. The CDR3 contains 14 residues. CDR1 SQVTM and CDR2 ANQGSEA come from the germline V gene. The CDR3 sequence is CSVVAGEWADTQYF.

V gene TRBV20-1 combines with J gene TRBJ2-7; TCRdb returns TRBD2, unconfirmable since there is no DNA. The germline V gene encodes CDR1 DFQATT and CDR2 SNEGSKA (reference sequence). The CDR3 length is 18 residues. CDR3 sequence: CSARVPGAPGLAGYEQYF.

The V call is TRBV10-3, the J call TRBJ2-5; lacking DNA, the TRBD1 call made by TCRdb goes unchecked. CDR1 and CDR2 from the germline V gene are ENHRY and SYGVKD. The CDR3 consists of 15 residues. This CDR3 is CAIKSGTGGQETQYF.

The chain is built from TRBV6-5 and TRBJ2-7; no DNA is available, so the TRBD1 call from TCRdb remains unchecked. Germline CDR1 MNHEY, CDR2 SVGAGI. The CDR3 has 15 amino acids. CDR3 amino acids: CASSLGTGVHREQYF.

The chain carries TRBV25-1 and TRBJ2-7; TCRdb designates TRBD2, a call that cannot be tested without DNA. Germline V gene lookup returns CDR1 MGHDK and CDR2 SYGVNS. The CDR3 has 13 residues. CDR3 amino acids: CASSDSALYEQYF.

This chain links TRBV7-7 with TRBJ2-2; TCRdb picks TRBD1, but there is no DNA to check that call. CDR3 size: 15 residues. Looked up from germline, CDR1 is SSHAT and CDR2 is FNYEAQ (reference sequence). The CDR3 here is CASRRADRNTGELFF. Full variable domain (outside the CDR3, taken from reference TRBV7-7 and TRBJ2-2): GAGVSQSPRYKVTKRGQDVTLRCDPISSHATLYWYQQALGQGPEFLTYFNYEAQPDKSGLPSDRFSAERPEGSISTLTIQRTEQRDSAMYRCASRRADRNTGELFFGEGSRLTVL.

V is TRBV7-9 and J is TRBJ2-1; TCRdb names TRBD1, which stays unverified in the absence of DNA. The CDR3 is 15 amino acids. Germline V lookup: CDR1 SEHNR, CDR2 FQNEAQ (reference sequence). CDR3 loop: CASSLPGGEYNEQFF.

The chain has TRBV29-1 and TRBJ1-4. CDR3 length equals 12 residues. Germline V gene lookup returns CDR1 SQVTM and CDR2 ANQGSEA. CDR3 amino acids: CSVTATNEKLFF.

The V call is TRBV2, the J call TRBJ2-1. The CDR3 loop spans 12 amino acids. The germline CDR1 and CDR2 sequences are SNHLY and FYNNEI. CDR3 region: CASRGSANEQFF.

The rearrangement links TRBV2 to TRBJ2-1; lacking DNA, the TRBD2 call made by TCRdb goes unchecked. The CDR3 sequence is 14 residues long. Germline assignment: CDR1 SNHLY and CDR2 FYNNEI. CDR3 in amino acids: CASRGTSPYNEQFF. The full variable domain, completed using reference TRBV2 and TRBJ2-1, is EPEVTQTPSHQVTQMGQEVILRCVPISNHLYFYWYRQILGQKVEFLVSFYNNEISEKSEIFDDQFSVERPDGSNFTLKIRSTKLEDSAMYFCASRGTSPYNEQFFGPGTRLTVL.

This chain links TRBV12-3 or TRBV12-4 with TRBJ1-4. The CDR3 has 15 residues. This CDR3 reads CASSFIGAANEKLFF.

The chain has TRBV29-1 and TRBJ2-5. This CDR3 region has 12 residues. Germline values: CDR1 SQVTM, CDR2 ANQGSEA. CDR3 loop: CSVNQYQETQYF.

The CDR3 loop reads CSAMEYSGGYTF. The rearrangement links TRBV20-1 to TRBJ1-2. The germline CDR1 and CDR2 sequences are DFQATT and SNEGSKA (reference sequence). There are 12 residues in the CDR3.

V and J are TRBV12-3 or TRBV12-4 and TRBJ1-1. The CDR3 consists of 16 residues. CDR3 region: CASSLNGLYMNTEAFF.

The chain uses TRBV28 and TRBJ1-1. In germline, CDR1 is MDHEN, CDR2 SYDVKM. CDR3 length: 14 residues. This CDR3 is CASRREGMNTEAFF.

J is TRBJ1-2 and V is TRBV18. Looked up from germline, CDR1 is KGHSH and CDR2 is LQKENI. The CDR3 consists of 16 residues. The CDR3 spells CASSPPAWIANYGYTF.

The V gene is TRBV10-3, the J gene TRBJ1-1. This CDR3 region has 12 residues. Germline V gives CDR1 ENHRY, CDR2 SYGVKD. The CDR3 spells CATMEILGEAFF.

The rearrangement links TRBV11-3 to TRBJ2-3; TCRdb selects TRBD2, and the lack of DNA leaves this call unchecked. This CDR3 has 16 amino acids. Germline CDR1 and CDR2: SGHNT and YENEEA. CDR3 in amino acids: CASSSGLSSPTDTQYF.

The chain recombines TRBV12-3 or TRBV12-4 with TRBJ1-2; TCRdb designates TRBD1, a call that cannot be tested without DNA. CDR3 size: 14 residues. The CDR3 is CASSLLGTDYGYTF.

The chain joins TRBV5-1 to TRBJ2-7. The germline CDR1 and CDR2 sequences are SGHRS and YFSETQ. The CDR3 is 13 residues long. CDR3 in amino acids: CASTDRNSYEQYF. Together with reference TRBV5-1 and TRBJ2-7, the CDR3 gives the full variable domain: KAGVTQTPRYLIKTRGQQVTLSCSPISGHRSVSWYQQTPGQGLQFLFEYFSETQRNKGNFPGRFSGRQFSNSRSEMNVSTLELGDSALYLCASTDRNSYEQYFGPGTRLTVT.

The rearrangement uses TRBV20-1 and TRBJ2-1; the D call of TRBD2 rests on TCRdb alone, since no DNA is present to check it. This CDR3 comprises 17 residues. CDR1 and CDR2 from the germline V gene are DFQATT and SNEGSKA (reference sequence). This CDR3 is CSARDALLAEYYNEQFF.

This sequence joins TRBV7-2 and TRBJ2-1. Germline CDR1 and CDR2: SGHTA and FQGNSA. The CDR3 runs 12 residues. The CDR3 here is CASSPMNNEQFF. The variable domain in full, with the rest retrieved from reference TRBV7-2 and TRBJ2-1, is GAGVSQSPSNKVTEKGKDVELRCDPISGHTALYWYRQSLGQGLEFLIYFQGNSAPDKSGLPSDRFSAERTGGSVSTLTIQRTQQEDSAVYLCASSPMNNEQFFGPGTRLTVL.

This chain joins TRBV20-1 and TRBJ2-7; TCRdb's D call, TRBD2, is unchecked because there is no DNA. CDR1 DFQATT and CDR2 SNEGSKA come from the germline V gene (reference sequence). There are 15 residues in the CDR3. CDR3 loop: CSARDEGGTTYEQYF.